This TCR beta chain stems from a study of a mutant IDH1 vaccine in newly diagnosed glioma. The repertoire was sequenced with immunoSEQ multiplex PCR; TCRdb's copy has only in-frame clones and lacks some. The repertoire holds about 59,000 clones, more than 85% seen once, with 2.6% in the top ten. Germline V lookup: CDR1 SNHLY, CDR2 FYNNEI. The CDR3 runs 15 residues. The V segment lost 7 bases and the J segment 5 bases; nucleotides outside the gene matches: 10. Documented time point: baseline, week 1 (first vaccination visit). The treatment denotes: pre-vaccination baseline after standard-of-care therapy. New IDH1-mutant, ATRX-lost WHO grade 3 or 4 astrocytomas occurred in donors.

V gene TRBV2 combines with J gene TRBJ2-2, with 7 bases fitting TRBD2. The sequencing here drew on PBMCs, taken from a glioma patient treated with radiotherapy, temozolomide or both. The sequence derives from a man aged 45 to 65 with glioma. CDR3 sequence reads: CASITGGPGTGELFF. The CDR3, as DNA: TGTGCCAGCATAACGGGAGGCCCGGGGACCGGGGAGCTGTTTTTT.